This T cell receptor (beta chain) was sequenced during a study of vaccination effects on CD4 cells after COVID-19. Findings and caveats of the study: Long after vaccination, the clones induced by infection and by vaccine shrank markedly in size. Healthy vaccine recipients' vaccine-induced clones were almost all SARS-CoV-2 mono-reactive.

Isolating CD4+ T cells followed ten to eleven days of culture. Two-dose vaccination with either BNT162b2 or mRNA-1273 was given to the participants. Vaccinees lacked prior SARS-CoV-2 infection and tested negative for nucleocapsid antibodies. TCRdb's table, derived via immunoSEQ multiplex PCR, lists solely in-frame clones and lacks some. The sample records 60,000 to 80,000 clones, about 67% being singletons. Notes on this clone: Its specificity is unknown.

V was cut by 6 bases and J by 8 bases, with 10 bases left in between. Germline V gives CDR1 DFQATT, CDR2 SNEGSKA (reference sequence). The CDR3 totals 11 residues. Sequencing used CD4+ T cells from PBMCs cultured without peptide, obtained after COVID-19 vaccination. This TCR was recovered from a human donor who received a COVID-19 vaccine. V is TRBV20-1 and J is TRBJ1-4; D remains ambiguous. As DNA, the CDR3 is TGCAGTGCCCTCCGGGAGGAAAAACTGTTTTTT. The encoded protein is CSALREEKLFF.